This TCR beta chain appears in the sequencing data of a study of blood T cell repertoires in COVID-19. Method: immunoSEQ multiplex PCR; TCRdb's copy keeps in-frame clones and lacks some. The sample lists over 250,000 clones; 90% were seen once. Resolution of symptoms, clearance, or two negative PCRs was present in recovered Cohort 3 donors. The V and J ends lost 1 base and 3 bases, in that order; junction bases with no gene match: 8. Germline loops: CDR1 SEHNR, CDR2 FQNEAQ (reference sequence). CDR3 length: 17 amino acids. The chain employs TRBV7-9 and TRBJ2-3; 9 bases are a match to TRBD2. Sequenced sample: PBMCs or T cells enriched from blood (not recorded which). This receptor was obtained from a man aged 55 to 69 who had recovered from COVID-19. The chain's CDR3 is CASSLDHSGRKTDTQYF. The CDR3 DNA reads TGTGCCAGCAGCTTAGACCATAGCGGGAGAAAGACAGATACGCAGTATTTT.